This T cell receptor beta chain stems from a study of T cells in Graves' hyperthyroidism and ophthalmopathy. This clonotype was observed at least ten times. Each diagnosis drew on symptoms, thyroxine, TRAb, thyroid ultrasound and orbital computed tomography findings. RNA transcripts gave rise to amplified TCR beta CDR3 regions. RT-PCR in the first round (using the HTBI primer set) targeted the TCR CDR3. TCRdb processed the multiplex PCR reads anew with MiXCR; each CDR3 protein has one entry. The sample lists roughly 500,000 distinct CDR3 sequences; about 16% were seen once. The sequence came from a woman aged 30 to 39 with Graves' ophthalmopathy. Sequencing used blood.

The CDR3 DNA is TGTGCCAGCCAAGAGGGTAGCGGGATGATCCAGTACTTC. Its translation is CASQEGSGMIQYF. V usage is TRBV2 and J usage is TRBJ2-5, with 8 bases lining up with TRBD2. From germline, CDR1 is SNHLY and CDR2 FYNNEI. The CDR3 is 13 amino acids. With V trimmed by 8 bases and J by 10 bases, 12 bases remained unmatched.